One and the same sample provided the 20 T cell receptor beta chains below, sequenced in a study of cytomegalovirus exposure and HLA in healthy donors. 13 Jbeta primers and 60 Vbeta primers were used for the PCR. Method: immunoSEQ multiplex PCR; TCRdb's copy keeps in-frame clones and lacks some. The table has around 150,000 clones, nearly 80% seen once. The material sequenced was PBMCs. These receptors were collected from a man between 25 and 39 years old in good health and CMV-seronegative.

V usage is TRBV5-6 and J usage is TRBJ2-3; D might be TRBD1 (6 bases). This CDR3 is 16 amino acids long. The germline gives CDR1 SGHDT, CDR2 YYEEEE. V lost 4 bases to trimming and J lost 0 bases, with 15 bases between them. CDR3 loop: CASSLRTVRSTDTQYF. The DNA for the CDR3 is TGTGCCAGCAGCCTGCGGACAGTTAGGAGCACAGATACGCAGTATTTT. The variable domain in full, with the rest retrieved from reference TRBV5-6 and TRBJ2-3, is DAGVTQSPTHLIKTRGQQVTLRCSPKSGHDTVSWYQQALGQGPQFIFQYYEEEERQRGNFPDRFSGHQFPNYSSELNVNALLLGDSALYLCASSLRTVRSTDTQYFGPGTRLTVL.

This clone has only one observation. V usage is TRBV4-1 and J usage is TRBJ2-7; a possible D gene is TRBD2 (5 bases). Germline V lookup: CDR1 MGHRA, CDR2 YSYEKL. V gave up 0 bases and J gave up 0 bases, with 15 bases separating them. The CDR3 contains 17 residues. CDR3 amino acids: CASSQEQTSGSSYEQYF. The CDR3 region has the DNA TGCGCCAGCAGCCAAGAGCAGACGAGCGGCAGCTCCTACGAGCAGTACTTC.

The CDR3: CASSSYLTGDYGYTF. For the CDR3, the DNA is TGTGCCAGCAGTTCCTACCTGACAGGGGACTATGGCTACACCTTC. The V and J genes are TRBV27 and TRBJ1-2; TRBD1 matches 8 bases. V lost 4 bases, J lost 3 bases, and 7 bases stayed unmatched. Germline V lookup: CDR1 MNHEY, CDR2 SMNVEV (reference sequence). This CDR3 has 15 amino acids.

In its sample, this clone was seen once. The genes are TRBV29-1 and TRBJ2-3; TRBD2 matches at 8 bases. This CDR3 has 13 amino acids. CDR1 is SQVTM and CDR2 is ANQGSEA in the germline V gene. Losses at the gene ends were 6 bases for V and 0 bases for J; bases not matched to a gene: 2. Here the CDR3 reads CSVRLASTDTQYF. As DNA, the CDR3 is TGCAGCGTGAGACTAGCGAGCACAGATACGCAGTATTTT.

This clone appeared a single time. The gene calls are TRBV7-8 and TRBJ2-7; 11 bases are a match to TRBD2. This CDR3 is built from 20 residues. The V segment lost 2 bases and the J segment 1 base; nucleotides outside the gene matches: 16. Germline CDR1 and CDR2: SGHVS and FQNEAQ. This CDR3 is CASSLHPRGARLAGSYEQYF. The CDR3 coding sequence is TGTGCCAGCAGCTTACACCCTCGGGGGGCTAGACTAGCGGGATCCTACGAGCAGTACTTC. The full variable domain, with the rest looked up from reference TRBV7-8 and TRBJ2-7, is GAGVSQSPRYKVAKRGQDVALRCDPISGHVSLFWYQQALGQGPEFLTYFQNEAQLDKSGLPSDRFFAERPEGSVSTLKIQRTQQEDSAVYLCASSLHPRGARLAGSYEQYFGPGTRLTVT.

This chain uses TRBV30 with TRBJ1-2; perhaps TRBD1 as D (5 bases). This CDR3 is built from 15 residues. From germline, CDR1 is GTSNPN and CDR2 SVGIG (reference sequence). V lost 2 bases and J lost 4, with 17 bases in between. CDR3 DNA: TGTGCCTGGAGTCCTCCAGGTCACGGGGGCTATGGCTACACCTTC. Protein: CAWSPPGHGGYGYTF.

The chain carries TRBV5-1 and TRBJ1-1, with TRBD1 matching over 7 bases. CDR1 and CDR2 (germline): SGHRS, YFSETQ. Trimming at V came to 4 bases and at J to 8 bases, leaving 5 bases not matched to a gene. This CDR3 spans 12 amino acids. CDR3 nucleotides: TGCGCCAGCAGCAGGCAGGGGGAAGAAGCTTTCTTT. The encoded protein is CASSRQGEEAFF.

CDR3 bases: TGTGCCAGCAGCTTAGCTGATTGGGGACTGTACACAGATACGCAGTATTTT. This gives the protein CASSLADWGLYTDTQYF. V is TRBV7-2 and J is TRBJ2-3; D is possibly TRBD2 (6 bases). The germline CDR1 and CDR2 sequences are SGHTA and FQGNSA. The CDR3 runs 17 residues. The V and J ends lost 0 bases and 2 bases respectively, with 15 bases between them.

The V call is TRBV25-1, the J call TRBJ2-1, with TRBD1 as a possible D gene (6 bases). The CDR3 totals 16 residues. The germline gives CDR1 MGHDK, CDR2 SYGVNS. The V end lost 1 base, the J end lost 4 bases, and 14 bases lay between the germline ends. CDR3 protein: CASSEWAAGEYNEQFF. The CDR3 DNA reads TGTGCCAGCAGTGAATGGGCGGCAGGGGAATACAATGAGCAGTTCTTC.

The chain has TRBV7-9 and TRBJ1-4, with unresolved D. Germline CDR1 SEHNR, CDR2 FQNEAQ (reference sequence). CDR3 length: 14 amino acids. V was clipped by 7 bases and J by 0 bases, with 9 bases between them. Written as DNA, the CDR3 is TGTGCCAGCACCTTGTCCGCAACTAATGAAAAACTGTTTTTT. This encodes CASTLSATNEKLFF.

The CDR3 nucleotides are TGTGCCAGTAGTTCGCAACAGGGTCCCGGTAATGAAAAACTGTTTTTT. It encodes CASSSQQGPGNEKLFF. The rearrangement links TRBV19 to TRBJ1-4; possible D gene TRBD1, 6 bases. Trimming took off 5 bases at V and 4 bases at J, with 17 bases between the two ends. Germline assignment: CDR1 LNHDA and CDR2 SQIVND (reference sequence). This CDR3 comprises 16 residues.

The chain is built from TRBV14 and TRBJ2-1, with TRBD2 matching 12 bases. The CDR3 sequence is 14 residues long. V lost 6 bases to trimming and J lost 4 bases; unmatched junction nucleotides: 1. Germline CDR1 and CDR2: SGHDN and FVKESK. The DNA of the CDR3 is TGTGCCAGCAGAGGACTAGCGGGGTACAATGAGCAGTTCTTC. Translated, it gives CASRGLAGYNEQFF.

V and J are TRBV2 and TRBJ2-7; D may be TRBD2 (5 bases). V was pared by 10 bases and J by 1 base, with 14 bases between. Germline loops: CDR1 SNHLY, CDR2 FYNNEI. The CDR3 length is 13 residues. The CDR3 DNA reads as TGTGCCACCTTACCGCGGAGGTCCTACGAGCAGTACTTC. It is translated as CATLPRRSYEQYF.

The gene calls are TRBV9 and TRBJ2-7; perhaps TRBD1 as D (5 bases). In germline, CDR1 is SGDLS, CDR2 YYNGEE. The CDR3 has 14 residues. V was clipped by 2 bases and J by 1 base, with 10 bases between them. The CDR3 reads CASSVDISSYEQYF. As DNA, the CDR3 is TGTGCCAGCAGCGTGGACATTTCTTCCTACGAGCAGTACTTC. The variable domain in full, with the rest retrieved from reference TRBV9 and TRBJ2-7, is DSGVTQTPKHLITATGQRVTLRCSPRSGDLSVYWYQQSLDQGLQFLIQYYNGEERAKGNILERFSAQQFPDLHSELNLSSLELGDSALYFCASSVDISSYEQYFGPGTRLTVT.

This sequence joins TRBV19 and TRBJ1-1; no clear D gene. Trimming took 1 base from V and 7 from J, leaving 13 bases between them. The CDR3 consists of 14 residues. The germline gives CDR1 LNHDA, CDR2 SQIVND (reference sequence). This CDR3 is CASSIGRGRGEAFF. The CDR3 DNA reads TGTGCCAGTAGTATAGGCCGCGGGCGGGGTGAAGCTTTCTTT.

The V gene is TRBV18, the J gene TRBJ1-1; D unclear. The CDR3 loop spans 13 amino acids. Germline-derived CDR1 and CDR2 are KGHSH and LQKENI. Trimming shortened V by 3 bases and J by 1 base, and 6 bases separated the two germline ends. This CDR3 is CASSPPENTEAFF. DNA for the CDR3: TGTGCCAGCTCACCCCCAGAGAACACTGAAGCTTTCTTT.

V and J are TRBV2 and TRBJ2-2; a weak D match, TRBD2 (6 bases). V lost 4 bases and J 1 base, leaving 10 bases between the germline ends. The CDR3 runs 15 residues. The germline V gene has CDR1 SNHLY and CDR2 FYNNEI. Here the CDR3 DNA reads TGTGCCAGCAGTGGGTTAGCGGTGAACACCGGGGAGCTGTTTTTT. Its protein product is CASSGLAVNTGELFF. Variable domain in full (rest from reference TRBV2 and TRBJ2-2): EPEVTQTPSHQVTQMGQEVILRCVPISNHLYFYWYRQILGQKVEFLVSFYNNEISEKSEIFDDQFSVERPDGSNFTLKIRSTKLEDSAMYFCASSGLAVNTGELFFGEGSRLTVL.

The chain uses TRBV18 and TRBJ1-1; 7 bases align to TRBD1. V was pared by 6 bases and J by 0 bases, with 7 bases of the junction left unmatched. Germline V gives CDR1 KGHSH, CDR2 LQKENI. The CDR3 length is 15 residues. The CDR3 here is CASSPAQGVNTEAFF. CDR3 in DNA: TGTGCCAGCTCTCCCGCCCAGGGGGTGAACACTGAAGCTTTCTTT.

The chain has TRBV28 and TRBJ2-7; 7 positions match TRBD1. Germline assignment: CDR1 MDHEN and CDR2 SYDVKM. CDR3 length: 12 amino acids. The ends lost 10 bases at V and 3 bases at J; junction bases unmatched: 6. CDR3 loop: CATSTGSYEQYF. The CDR3 DNA is TGTGCCACATCGACAGGGAGCTACGAGCAGTACTTC.

The rearrangement uses TRBV5-1 and TRBJ2-1, with 12 bases identical to TRBD2. The V gene end was trimmed by 4 bases and the J gene end by 4 bases; junction bases not matched to a gene: 3. CDR1 and CDR2 from the germline V gene are SGHRS and YFSETQ. The CDR3 length is 15 residues. The CDR3, as DNA: TGCGCCAGCAGCGCCACTAGCGGGGGGTACAATGAGCAGTTCTTC. Protein: CASSATSGGYNEQFF.